Each of the 5 T cell receptor beta chains below was sequenced from the same sample in a study of cytomegalovirus exposure and HLA in healthy donors. The PCR had 60 Vbeta and 13 Jbeta primers. TCRdb's copy holds only in-frame clones and misses some; the assay was immunoSEQ multiplex PCR. The table records roughly 200,000 clones, 75% to 85% of them present only once. The sample taken for sequencing was PBMCs. Receptor source: a girl aged 10-17 years in good health and CMV-seropositive.

This chain uses TRBV7-8 with TRBJ2-5; the match to TRBD2 covers 9 bases. The CDR3 loop spans 18 amino acids. The V and J ends lost 0 bases and 6 bases, in that order; junction bases with no gene match: 14. Germline loops: CDR1 SGHVS, CDR2 FQNEAQ. The CDR3, as DNA: TGTGCCAGCAGCTTAGCGGCCGAGGGGGCGGGGGGGCACAAGACCCAGTACTTC. Its translation: CASSLAAEGAGGHKTQYF.

The gene calls are TRBV7-9 and TRBJ2-1, with TRBD2 matching 9 bases. Per germline, CDR1 SEHNR and CDR2 FQNEAQ (reference sequence). The CDR3 has 16 residues. With V trimmed by 2 bases and J by 8 bases, 10 bases remained unmatched. This CDR3 is CASSLRGGVAVDEQFF. The CDR3 nucleotides read TGTGCCAGCAGCTTACGCGGGGGGGTAGCGGTGGATGAGCAGTTCTTC.

The chain couples TRBV25-1 to TRBJ1-2; tentative D call: TRBD1 (6 bases). This CDR3 has 15 amino acids. Germline V gives CDR1 MGHDK, CDR2 SYGVNS. The V and J ends lost 1 base and 3 bases respectively, with 12 bases between them. The CDR3 nucleotides read TGTGCCAGCAGTGAATCTGGGGGCGCCGACTATGGCTACACCTTC. Translating it yields CASSESGGADYGYTF.

The chain has TRBV6-5 and TRBJ2-2; D is ambiguous. V was clipped by 8 bases and J by 3 bases, with 7 bases between them. CDR1 and CDR2 from the germline V gene are MNHEY and SVGAGI. The CDR3 length is 12 residues. The DNA of the CDR3 is TGTGCCAGCGCGGCGTACACCGGGGAGCTGTTTTTT. Its protein is CASAAYTGELFF.

The count of this clone is one. The CDR3 spells CASSFPGPEAFF. DNA of the CDR3: TGCGCCAGCAGCTTCCCAGGTCCTGAAGCTTTCTTT. V and J are TRBV5-1 and TRBJ1-1, with unresolved D. The length of the CDR3 is 12 residues. The V gene's germline CDR1 is SGHRS and CDR2 YFSETQ. Trimming took off 2 bases at V and 6 bases at J, with 8 bases between the two ends.